The present T cell receptor beta chain was sequenced within a study of T cells after yellow fever vaccination. Across the study: Based on CD3, CD45RA, CCR7 and CD95, EM, EMRA, CM and Tscm memory subsets were sorted.

TCRdb independently ran MiXCR on the 5' RACE reads; one entry per CDR3 protein. The sample lists 20,000 to 25,000 distinct CDR3 sequences, about 3.2% occurring once. Trimming left V 6 bases short and J 0 bases short, with 6 bases between. This CDR3 is built from 13 residues. Germline V gene data show CDR1 as MNHEY and CDR2 as SVGAGI. Study findings and constraints: Most clones from primary vaccination resurfaced after the booster (about 95% CD4, 88% CD8). High-abundance clonotypes from the bulk population could contaminate FACS-sorted repertoires.

This clonotype was found many times. This receptor was taken from a man younger than 35 who received the YFV17D yellow fever vaccine. Sample: PBMCs, either bulk or a sorted T-cell subset (CD4+, CD8+, memory, or dextramer-sorted; not recorded which), taken more than 40 days after the first yellow fever vaccination. V gene TRBV6-5 combines with J gene TRBJ2-1; no reliable D call. The CDR3 bases are TGTGCCAGCAGGGGGTTCTCCTACAATGAGCAGTTCTTC. Its protein product is CASRGFSYNEQFF.